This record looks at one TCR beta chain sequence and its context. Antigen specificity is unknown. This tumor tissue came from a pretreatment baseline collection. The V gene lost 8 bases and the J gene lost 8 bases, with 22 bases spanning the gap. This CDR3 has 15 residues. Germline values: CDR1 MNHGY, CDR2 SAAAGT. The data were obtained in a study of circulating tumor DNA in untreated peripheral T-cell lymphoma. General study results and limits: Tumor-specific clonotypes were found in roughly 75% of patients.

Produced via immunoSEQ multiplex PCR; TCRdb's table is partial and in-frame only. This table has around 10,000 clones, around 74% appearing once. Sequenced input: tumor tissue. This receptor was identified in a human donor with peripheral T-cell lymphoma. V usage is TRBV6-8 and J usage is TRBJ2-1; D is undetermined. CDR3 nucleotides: TGTGCCAGCCAACCTACGCTGTACGACGTACATGAGCAGTTCTTC. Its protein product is CASQPTLYDVHEQFF.